The text below deals with one TCR beta chain. Its matching antigen is unknown. The length of the CDR3 is 15 residues. Looked up from germline, CDR1 is GTSNPN and CDR2 is SVGIG (reference sequence). V was clipped by 4 bases and J by 4 bases, with 19 bases between them. The data stem from a study of CD8+ T cells in alopecia areata. Overall study findings and caveats: The study found higher clonality in lesional than normal scalp, especially in alopecia totalis/universalis.

Sequencing used cDNA as its template, made by extracting RNA and reverse transcribing it. Data came from immunoSEQ multiplex PCR; TCRdb stores just in-frame clones and leaves some out. This table has around 120,000 clones, under 40% appearing once. PBMCs provided sorted CD4+ and CD8+ T cells. Material for sequencing was CD4+ T cells sorted from blood. The chain is built from TRBV30 and TRBJ1-1; D is unclear. This sequence was found in a human donor with alopecia areata. Here the CDR3 reads CAWTRVSGRSTEAFF. CDR3 nucleotide sequence: TGTGCCTGGACAAGGGTGTCGGGTCGGTCCACTGAAGCTTTCTTT. Full variable domain (outside the CDR3, taken from reference TRBV30 and TRBJ1-1): SQTIHQWPATLVQPVGSPLSLECTVEGTSNPNLYWYRQAAGRGLQLLFYSVGIGQISSEVPQNLSASRPQDRQFILSSKKLLLSDSGFYLCAWTRVSGRSTEAFFGQGTRLTVV.